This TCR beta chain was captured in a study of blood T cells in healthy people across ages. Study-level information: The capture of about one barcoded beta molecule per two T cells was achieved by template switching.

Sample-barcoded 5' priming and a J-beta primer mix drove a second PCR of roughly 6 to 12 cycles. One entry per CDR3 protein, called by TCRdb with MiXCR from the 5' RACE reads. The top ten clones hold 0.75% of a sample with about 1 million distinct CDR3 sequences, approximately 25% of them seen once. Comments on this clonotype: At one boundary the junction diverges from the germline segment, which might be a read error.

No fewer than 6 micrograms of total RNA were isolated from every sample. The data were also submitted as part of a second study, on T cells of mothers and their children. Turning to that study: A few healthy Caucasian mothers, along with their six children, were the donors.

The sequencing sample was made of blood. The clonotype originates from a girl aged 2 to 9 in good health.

For the CDR3, the DNA is TGTGCCAGCAGCTTAGTACAGAGAAACACTGAAGCTCTCTTT. Its translation: CASSLVQRNTEALF. This chain links TRBV11-2 with TRBJ1-1, with D unclear. Looked up from germline, CDR1 is SGHAT and CDR2 is FQNNGV. The length of the CDR3 is 14 residues. The full variable domain, completed using reference TRBV11-2 and TRBJ1-1, is EAGVAQSPRYKIIEKRQSVAFWCNPISGHATLYWYQQILGQGPKLLIQFQNNGVVDDSQLPKDRFSAERLKGVDSTLKIQPAKLEDSAVYLCASSLVQRNTEALFGQGTRLTVV.